This T cell receptor beta chain was observed in a study of blood T cell repertoires in COVID-19. Turning to the study itself: There were acute and convalescent COVID-19 samples, and they came from the United States, Italy and Spain. T cells, B-cell-depleted T cells, or PBMCs provided the cDNA or gDNA that served as material.

Methods used by the authors: Nucleated cell number was recorded as an estimate derived from reference gene primer amplification. The method was immunoSEQ multiplex PCR; TCRdb's version includes in-frame clones alone and lacks a portion of them. Clone size and the V and J calls come from that table; the DNA yielded D and trimming. This table has around 180,000 clones, under 85% appearing once. The junction had 7 bases not matched to a gene; V was cut back by 7 bases and J by 4 bases. CDR1 WNHNN and CDR2 SYGVQD come from the germline V gene (reference sequence). This CDR3 has 14 residues. The receptor's source is a man aged 55 to 70 with active or convalescent COVID-19. Sequenced material: peripheral blood. This rearrangement joins TRBV10-1 to TRBJ2-1; 7 nucleotides align to TRBD1. CDR3 in amino acids: CASNRTGYYNEQFF. The CDR3 nucleotides are TGCGCCAGCAATAGGACAGGTTATTACAATGAGCAGTTCTTC.